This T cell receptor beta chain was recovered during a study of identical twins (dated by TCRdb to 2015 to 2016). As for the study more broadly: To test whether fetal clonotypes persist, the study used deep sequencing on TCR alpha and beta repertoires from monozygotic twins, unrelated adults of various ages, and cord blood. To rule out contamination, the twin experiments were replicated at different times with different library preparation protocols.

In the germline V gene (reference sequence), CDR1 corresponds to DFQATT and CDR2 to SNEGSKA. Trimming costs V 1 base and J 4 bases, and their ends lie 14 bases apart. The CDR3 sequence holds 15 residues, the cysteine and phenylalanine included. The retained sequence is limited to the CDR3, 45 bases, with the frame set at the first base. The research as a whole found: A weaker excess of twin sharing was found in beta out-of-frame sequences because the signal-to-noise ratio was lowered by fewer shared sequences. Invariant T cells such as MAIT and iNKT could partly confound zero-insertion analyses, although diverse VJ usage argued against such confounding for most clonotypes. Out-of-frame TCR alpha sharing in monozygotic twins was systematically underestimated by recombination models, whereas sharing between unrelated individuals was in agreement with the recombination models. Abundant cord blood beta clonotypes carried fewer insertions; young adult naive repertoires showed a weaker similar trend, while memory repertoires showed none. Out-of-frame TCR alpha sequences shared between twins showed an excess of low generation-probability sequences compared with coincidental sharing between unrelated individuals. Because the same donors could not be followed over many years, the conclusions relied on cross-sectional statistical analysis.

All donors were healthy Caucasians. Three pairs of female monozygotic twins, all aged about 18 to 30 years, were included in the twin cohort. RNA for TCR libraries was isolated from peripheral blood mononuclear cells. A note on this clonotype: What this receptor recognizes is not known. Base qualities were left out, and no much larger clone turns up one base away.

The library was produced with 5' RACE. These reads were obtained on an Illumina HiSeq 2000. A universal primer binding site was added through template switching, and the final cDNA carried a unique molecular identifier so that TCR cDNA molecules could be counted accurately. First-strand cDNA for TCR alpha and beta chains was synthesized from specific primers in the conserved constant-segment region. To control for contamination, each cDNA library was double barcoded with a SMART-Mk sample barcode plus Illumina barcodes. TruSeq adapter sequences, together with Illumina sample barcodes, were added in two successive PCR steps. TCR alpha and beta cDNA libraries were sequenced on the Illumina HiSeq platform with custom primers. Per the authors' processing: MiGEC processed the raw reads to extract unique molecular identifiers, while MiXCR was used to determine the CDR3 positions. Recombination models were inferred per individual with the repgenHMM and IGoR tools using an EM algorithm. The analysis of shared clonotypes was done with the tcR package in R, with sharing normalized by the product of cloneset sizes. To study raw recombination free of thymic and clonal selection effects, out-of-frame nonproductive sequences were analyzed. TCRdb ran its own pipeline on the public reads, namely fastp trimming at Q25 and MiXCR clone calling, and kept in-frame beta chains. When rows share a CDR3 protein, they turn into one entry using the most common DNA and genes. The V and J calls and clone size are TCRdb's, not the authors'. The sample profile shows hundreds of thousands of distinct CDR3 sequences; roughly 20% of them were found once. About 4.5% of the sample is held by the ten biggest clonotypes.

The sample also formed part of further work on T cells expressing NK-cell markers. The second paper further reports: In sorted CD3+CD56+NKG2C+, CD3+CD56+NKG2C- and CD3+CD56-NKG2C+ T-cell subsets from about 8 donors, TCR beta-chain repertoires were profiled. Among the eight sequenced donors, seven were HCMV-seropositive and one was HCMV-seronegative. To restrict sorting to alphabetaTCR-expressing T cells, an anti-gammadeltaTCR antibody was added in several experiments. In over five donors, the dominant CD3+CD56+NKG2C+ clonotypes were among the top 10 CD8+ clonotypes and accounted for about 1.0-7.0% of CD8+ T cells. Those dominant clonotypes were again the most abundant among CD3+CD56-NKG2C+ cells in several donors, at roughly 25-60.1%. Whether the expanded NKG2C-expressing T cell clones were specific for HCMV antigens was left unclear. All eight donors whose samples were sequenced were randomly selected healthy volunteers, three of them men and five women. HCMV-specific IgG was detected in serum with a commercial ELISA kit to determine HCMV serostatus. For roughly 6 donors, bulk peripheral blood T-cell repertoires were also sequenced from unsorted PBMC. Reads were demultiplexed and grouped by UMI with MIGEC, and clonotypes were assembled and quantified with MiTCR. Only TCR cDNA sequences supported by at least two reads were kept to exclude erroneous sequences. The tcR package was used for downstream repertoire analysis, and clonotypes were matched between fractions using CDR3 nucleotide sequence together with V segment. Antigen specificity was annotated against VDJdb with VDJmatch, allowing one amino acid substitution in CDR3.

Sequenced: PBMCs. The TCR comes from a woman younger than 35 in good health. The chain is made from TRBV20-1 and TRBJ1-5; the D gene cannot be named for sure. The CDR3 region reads CSARAAGSENQPQHF. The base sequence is TGCAGTGCTAGAGCAGCTGGGTCAGAGAATCAGCCCCAGCATTTT.